This T cell receptor (beta chain) was retrieved from a study of cytomegalovirus exposure and HLA in healthy donors. As for this clone: Its cognate antigen is unknown.

V was cut by 0 bases and J by 4 bases, with 11 bases left in between. Germline CDR1 reads SGHRS; CDR2 reads YFSETQ. The CDR3 sequence is 15 residues long. General observations from the study: Common viral pathogens (according to a later analysis) appeared linked to several of the most significant clusters.

Vbeta (60) and Jbeta (13) primers were used in the PCR. The data were produced by immunoSEQ multiplex PCR, yet TCRdb's version contains in-frame clones alone and is incomplete. The table has roughly 100,000 clones, roughly 82% seen once. The chain combines TRBV5-1 with TRBJ2-1, with TRBD2 as a possible D gene (5 bases). Sequencing input: PBMCs. This sequence originates from a man aged 45 to 65 in good health and CMV-seronegative. The CDR3 sequence: CASSLVGLHYNEQFF. The CDR3 DNA follows: TGCGCCAGCAGCTTGGTAGGACTCCATTACAATGAGCAGTTCTTC.